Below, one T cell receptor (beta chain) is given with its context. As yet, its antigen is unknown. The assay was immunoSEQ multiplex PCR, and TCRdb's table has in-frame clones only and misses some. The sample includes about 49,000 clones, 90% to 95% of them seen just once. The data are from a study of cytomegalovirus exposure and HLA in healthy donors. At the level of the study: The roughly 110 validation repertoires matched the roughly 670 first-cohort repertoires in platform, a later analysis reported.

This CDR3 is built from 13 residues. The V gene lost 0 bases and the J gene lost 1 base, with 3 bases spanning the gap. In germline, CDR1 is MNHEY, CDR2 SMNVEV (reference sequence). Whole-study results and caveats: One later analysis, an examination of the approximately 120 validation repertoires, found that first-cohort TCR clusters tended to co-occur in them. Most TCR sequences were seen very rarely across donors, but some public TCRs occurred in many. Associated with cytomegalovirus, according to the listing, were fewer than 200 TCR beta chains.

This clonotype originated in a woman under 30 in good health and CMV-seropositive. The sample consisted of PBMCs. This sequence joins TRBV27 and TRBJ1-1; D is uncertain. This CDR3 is CASSLSANTEAFF. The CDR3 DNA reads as TGTGCCAGCAGTTTATCAGCGAACACTGAAGCTTTCTTT.